This entry concerns a single TCR beta chain. The antigen is unknown. V lost 2 bases and J lost 4; bases outside the gene matches: 10. The CDR3 totals 17 residues. Germline V lookup: CDR1 SGHTS, CDR2 YDEGEE. TCRdb's table, derived via immunoSEQ multiplex PCR, lists solely in-frame clones and lacks some. The repertoire consists of about 490,000 clones, with roughly four fifths occurring once and the leading ten covering 10% to 15%. This entry is derived from a study of shared clonotypes between healthy human individuals. Study-wide results and limits: The represented genetic and exposure-history diversity was limited by the small number of donors.

The chain recombines TRBV5-8 with TRBJ2-3, with 10 bases lining up with TRBD1. This sequence originates from a middle-aged woman in good health. Some clones in this sample may be carry-over from other donors' samples. The material sequenced was PBMCs. The CDR3 here is CASSFTGTGEASDTQYF. CDR3 in DNA: TGTGCCAGCAGCTTTACCGGGACAGGGGAGGCGTCAGATACGCAGTATTTT.